Here is one TCR beta chain with its context. As yet, its antigen is unknown. The sample belongs to a study of T cell responses to AZD1222 COVID-19 vaccine. In the study overall: Second-dose intervals of approximately 4 or approximately 12 weeks were pooled. General study results and limits: Repertoires were sampled only after the peak T cell response. Rises in breadth and depth of Spike-specific TCRs came after two AZD1222 doses.

The ends were cut back, 5 bases at V and 4 bases at J, with 18 bases in the middle. Per germline, CDR1 SGHRS and CDR2 YFSETQ. CDR3 length: 15 residues. This table comes from immunoSEQ multiplex PCR, and its TCRdb copy is limited to in-frame clones, with some not included. The sample shows 170,000 or so clones, more than 85% of them seen only once. This specimen consisted of peripheral blood, obtained on day 0 of AZD1222 vaccination. This receptor was obtained from an adult in good health. The rearrangement joins TRBV5-1 to TRBJ1-1; maybe TRBD1 (6 bases). Here the CDR3 reads CASRGAGALGTEAFF. The CDR3 nucleotides read TGCGCCAGCAGGGGGGCAGGGGCGTTGGGCACTGAAGCTTTCTTT.